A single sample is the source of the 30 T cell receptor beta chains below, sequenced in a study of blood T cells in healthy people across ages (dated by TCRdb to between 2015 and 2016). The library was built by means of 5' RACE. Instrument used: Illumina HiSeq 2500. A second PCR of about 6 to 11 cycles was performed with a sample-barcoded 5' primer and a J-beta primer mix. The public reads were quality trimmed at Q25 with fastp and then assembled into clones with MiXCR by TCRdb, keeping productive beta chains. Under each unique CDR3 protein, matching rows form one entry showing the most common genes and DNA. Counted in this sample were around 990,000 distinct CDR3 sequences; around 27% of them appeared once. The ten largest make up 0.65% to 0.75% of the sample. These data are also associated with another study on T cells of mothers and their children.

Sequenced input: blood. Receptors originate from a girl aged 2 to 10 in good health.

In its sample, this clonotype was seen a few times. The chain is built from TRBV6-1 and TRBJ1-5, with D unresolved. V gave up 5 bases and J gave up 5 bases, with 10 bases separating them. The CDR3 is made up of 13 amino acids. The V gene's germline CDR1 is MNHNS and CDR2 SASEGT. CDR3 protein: CASSPMAYQPQHF. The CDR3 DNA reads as TGTGCCAGCAGTCCTATGGCCTATCAGCCCCAGCATTTT.

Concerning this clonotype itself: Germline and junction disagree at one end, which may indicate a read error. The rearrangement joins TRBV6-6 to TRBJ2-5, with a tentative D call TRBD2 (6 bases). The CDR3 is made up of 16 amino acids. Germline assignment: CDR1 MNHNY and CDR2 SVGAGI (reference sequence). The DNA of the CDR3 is TGTGCCAGCAGTTACGTATGGGGGGAGGACCAAGAGACCCAGTATTTC. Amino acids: CASSYVWGEDQETQYF.

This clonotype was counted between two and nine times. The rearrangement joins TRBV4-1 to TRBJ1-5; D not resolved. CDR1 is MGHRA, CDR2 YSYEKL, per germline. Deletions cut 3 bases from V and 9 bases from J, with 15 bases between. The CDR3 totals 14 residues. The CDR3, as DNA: TGCGCCAGCAGCCATCGTTCAAGCGAGCGGCCCCAGCATTTT. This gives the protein CASSHRSSERPQHF.

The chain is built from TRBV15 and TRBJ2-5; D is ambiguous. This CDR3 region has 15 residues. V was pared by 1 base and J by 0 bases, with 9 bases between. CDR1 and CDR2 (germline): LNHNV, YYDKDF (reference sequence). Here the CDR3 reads CATSRVKTYQETQYF. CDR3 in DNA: TGTGCCACCAGCAGAGTTAAGACTTACCAAGAGACCCAGTACTTC.

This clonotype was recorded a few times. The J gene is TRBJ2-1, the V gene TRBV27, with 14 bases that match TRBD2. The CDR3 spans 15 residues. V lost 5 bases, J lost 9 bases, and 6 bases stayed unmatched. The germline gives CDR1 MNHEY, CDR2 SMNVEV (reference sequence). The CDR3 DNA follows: TGTGCCAGCAGTCAAGGGACTAGCGGGAGAGGTGAGCAGTTCTTC. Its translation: CASSQGTSGRGEQFF.

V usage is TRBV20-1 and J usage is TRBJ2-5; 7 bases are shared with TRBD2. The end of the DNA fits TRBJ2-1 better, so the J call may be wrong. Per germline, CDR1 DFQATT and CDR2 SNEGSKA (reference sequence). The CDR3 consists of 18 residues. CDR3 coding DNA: TGCAGTGCTAGAGATCTCAGGGAGGGTCCGGGGACCTACAATGAGCAGTTCTTC. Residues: CSARDLREGPGTYNEQFF.

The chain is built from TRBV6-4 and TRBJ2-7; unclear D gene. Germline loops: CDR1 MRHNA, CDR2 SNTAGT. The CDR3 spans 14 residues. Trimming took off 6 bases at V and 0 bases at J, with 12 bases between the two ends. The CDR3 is CASRARKLSYEQYF. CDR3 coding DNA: TGTGCCAGCAGGGCCCGGAAACTCTCCTACGAGCAGTACTTC.

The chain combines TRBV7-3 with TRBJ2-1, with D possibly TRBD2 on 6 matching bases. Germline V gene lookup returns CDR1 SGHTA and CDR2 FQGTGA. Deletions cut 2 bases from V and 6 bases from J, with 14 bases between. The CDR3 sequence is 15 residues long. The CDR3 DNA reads TGTGCCAGCAGCTTATCCCCGGGACTTTTCAATGAGCAGTTCTTC. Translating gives CASSLSPGLFNEQFF.

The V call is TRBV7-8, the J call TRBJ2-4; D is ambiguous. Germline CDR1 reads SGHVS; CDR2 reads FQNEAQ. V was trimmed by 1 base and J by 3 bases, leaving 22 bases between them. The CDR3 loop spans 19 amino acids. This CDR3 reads CASSLDNPASALGKNIQYF. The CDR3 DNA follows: TGTGCCAGCAGCTTAGATAATCCCGCAAGTGCCCTTGGCAAAAACATTCAGTACTTC.

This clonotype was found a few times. CDR3 sequence: CASSYLTKGRAPEAFF. Written as DNA, the CDR3 is TGTGCCAGCAGTTATCTGACAAAGGGGAGGGCCCCTGAAGCTTTCTTT. The rearrangement links TRBV6-6 to TRBJ1-1; the D gene is possibly TRBD1 (5 bases). The germline V gene has CDR1 MNHNY and CDR2 SVGAGI (reference sequence). V was shortened by 3 bases and J by 6 bases, with 20 bases between the two germline ends. CDR3 length: 16 amino acids.

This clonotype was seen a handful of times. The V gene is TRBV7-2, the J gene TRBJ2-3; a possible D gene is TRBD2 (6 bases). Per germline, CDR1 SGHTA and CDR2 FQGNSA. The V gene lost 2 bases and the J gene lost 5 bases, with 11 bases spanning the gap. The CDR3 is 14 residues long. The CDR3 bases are TGTGCCAGCAGCTTATCACTAGCCGGAGATACGCAGTATTTT. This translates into CASSLSLAGDTQYF.

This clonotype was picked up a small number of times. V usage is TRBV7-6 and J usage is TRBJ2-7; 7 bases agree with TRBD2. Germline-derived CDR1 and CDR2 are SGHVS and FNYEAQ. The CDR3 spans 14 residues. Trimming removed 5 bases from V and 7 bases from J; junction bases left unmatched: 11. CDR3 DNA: TGTGCCAGCAGCCCCGGACGGGGGGTTGGGGAGCAGTACTTC. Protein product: CASSPGRGVGEQYF.

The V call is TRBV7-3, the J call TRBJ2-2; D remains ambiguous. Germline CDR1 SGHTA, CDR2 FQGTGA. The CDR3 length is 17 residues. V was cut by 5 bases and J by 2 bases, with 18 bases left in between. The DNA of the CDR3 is TGTGCCAGCAGCCCTCATACTGACCACCTAAACACCGGGGAGCTGTTTTTT. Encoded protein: CASSPHTDHLNTGELFF.

The CDR3 nucleotides are TGTGCCAGCAGCGTAGGGACAGTCCGAGAGACCCAGTACTTC. It yields the protein CASSVGTVRETQYF. The chain carries TRBV9 and TRBJ2-5, with D tentatively TRBD1 (6 bases). CDR1 SGDLS and CDR2 YYNGEE come from the germline V gene. The V end lost 0 bases, the J end lost 4 bases, and 10 bases lay between the germline ends. The CDR3 is 14 amino acids.

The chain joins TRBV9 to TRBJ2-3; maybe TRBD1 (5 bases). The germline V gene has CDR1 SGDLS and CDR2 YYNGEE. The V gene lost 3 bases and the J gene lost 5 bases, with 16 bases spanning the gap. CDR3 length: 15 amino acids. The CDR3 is CASSGQFDRQDTQYF. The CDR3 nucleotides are TGTGCCAGCAGCGGTCAATTCGACAGACAAGATACGCAGTATTTT. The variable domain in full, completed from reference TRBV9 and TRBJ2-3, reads DSGVTQTPKHLITATGQRVTLRCSPRSGDLSVYWYQQSLDQGLQFLIQYYNGEERAKGNILERFSAQQFPDLHSELNLSSLELGDSALYFCASSGQFDRQDTQYFGPGTRLTVL.

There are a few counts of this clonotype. The CDR3 reads CATSSSSGTGVYGYTF. The CDR3 DNA reads as TGTGCCACCAGCAGTTCATCCGGGACAGGGGTATACGGCTACACCTTC. The chain combines TRBV15 with TRBJ1-2; 10 bases match TRBD1. The junction had 12 bases not matched to a gene; V was cut back by 3 bases and J by 8 bases. Looked up from germline, CDR1 is LNHNV and CDR2 is YYDKDF (reference sequence). The CDR3 is 16 amino acids.

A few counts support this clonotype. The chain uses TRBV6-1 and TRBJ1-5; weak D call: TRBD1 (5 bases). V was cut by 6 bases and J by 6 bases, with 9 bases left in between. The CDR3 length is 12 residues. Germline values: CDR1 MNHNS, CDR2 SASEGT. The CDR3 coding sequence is TGTGCCAGCAGACAGGTTGGTCAGCCCCAGCATTTT. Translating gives CASRQVGQPQHF.

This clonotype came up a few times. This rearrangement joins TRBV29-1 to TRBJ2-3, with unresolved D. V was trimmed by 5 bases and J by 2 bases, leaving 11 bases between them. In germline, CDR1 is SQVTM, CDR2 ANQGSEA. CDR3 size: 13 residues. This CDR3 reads CSVSRLLTDTQYF. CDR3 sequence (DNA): TGCAGCGTTAGTCGGCTACTCACAGATACGCAGTATTTT.

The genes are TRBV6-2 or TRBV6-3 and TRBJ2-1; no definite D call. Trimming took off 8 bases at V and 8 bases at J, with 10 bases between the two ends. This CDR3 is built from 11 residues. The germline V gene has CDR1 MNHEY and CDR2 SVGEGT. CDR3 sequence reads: CASGWIDEQFF. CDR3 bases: TGTGCCAGCGGGTGGATCGATGAGCAGTTCTTC.

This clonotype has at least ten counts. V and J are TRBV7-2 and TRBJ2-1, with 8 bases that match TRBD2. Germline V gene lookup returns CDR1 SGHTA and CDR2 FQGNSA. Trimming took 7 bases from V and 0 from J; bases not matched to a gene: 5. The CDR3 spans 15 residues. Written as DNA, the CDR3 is TGTGCCAGCAATGGCGGGGGGTCCTCCTACAATGAGCAGTTCTTC. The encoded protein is CASNGGGSSYNEQFF.

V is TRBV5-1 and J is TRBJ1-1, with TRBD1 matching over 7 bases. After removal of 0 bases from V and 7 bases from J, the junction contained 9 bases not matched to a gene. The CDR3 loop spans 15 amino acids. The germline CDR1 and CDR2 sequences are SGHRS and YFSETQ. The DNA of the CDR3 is TGCGCCAGCAGCTTGGGGAACTACAGGGGCCTTGAAGCTTTCTTT. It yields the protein CASSLGNYRGLEAFF.

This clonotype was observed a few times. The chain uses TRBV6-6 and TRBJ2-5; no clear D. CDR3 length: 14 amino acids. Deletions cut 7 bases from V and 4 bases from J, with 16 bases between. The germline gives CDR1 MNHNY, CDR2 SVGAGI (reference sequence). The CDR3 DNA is TGTGCCAGCACCAACGGGCCCGACGGAGAGACCCAGTACTTC. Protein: CASTNGPDGETQYF.

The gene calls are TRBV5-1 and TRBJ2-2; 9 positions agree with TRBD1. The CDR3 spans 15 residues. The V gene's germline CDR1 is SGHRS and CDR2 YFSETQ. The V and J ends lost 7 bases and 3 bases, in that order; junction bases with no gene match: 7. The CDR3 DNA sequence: TGCGCCAGCCGACAGACAGGGGGGGACACCGGGGAGCTGTTTTTT. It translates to CASRQTGGDTGELFF.

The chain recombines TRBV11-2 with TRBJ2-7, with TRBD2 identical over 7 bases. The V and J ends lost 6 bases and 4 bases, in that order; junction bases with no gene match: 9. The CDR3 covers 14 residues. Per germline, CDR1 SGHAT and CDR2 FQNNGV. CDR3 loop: CASRSGLAVYEQYF. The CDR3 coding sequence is TGTGCCAGCAGGTCGGGGCTAGCGGTGTACGAGCAGTACTTC. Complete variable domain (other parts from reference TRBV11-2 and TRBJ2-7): EAGVAQSPRYKIIEKRQSVAFWCNPISGHATLYWYQQILGQGPKLLIQFQNNGVVDDSQLPKDRFSAERLKGVDSTLKIQPAKLEDSAVYLCASRSGLAVYEQYFGPGTRLTVT.

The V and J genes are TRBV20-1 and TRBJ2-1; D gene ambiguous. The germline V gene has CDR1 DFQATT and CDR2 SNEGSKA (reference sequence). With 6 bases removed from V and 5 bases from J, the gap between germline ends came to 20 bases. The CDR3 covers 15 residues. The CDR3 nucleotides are TGCAGTGCCAGCCCCCCGGGCCTTACTCACAATGAGCAGTTCTTC. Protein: CSASPPGLTHNEQFF.

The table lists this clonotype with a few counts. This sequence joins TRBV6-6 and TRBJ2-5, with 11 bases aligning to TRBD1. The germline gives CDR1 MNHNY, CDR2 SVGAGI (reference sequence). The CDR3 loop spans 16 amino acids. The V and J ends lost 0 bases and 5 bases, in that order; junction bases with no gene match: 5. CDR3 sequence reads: CASSYSWDRGWETQYF. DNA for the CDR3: TGTGCCAGCAGTTACTCCTGGGACAGGGGGTGGGAGACCCAGTACTTC.

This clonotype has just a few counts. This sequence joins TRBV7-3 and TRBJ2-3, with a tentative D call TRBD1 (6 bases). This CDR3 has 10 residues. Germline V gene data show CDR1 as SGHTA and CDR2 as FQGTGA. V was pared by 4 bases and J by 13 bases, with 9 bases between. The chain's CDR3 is CASSYRTEYF. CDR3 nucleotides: TGTGCCAGCAGCTACCGGACAGAGTATTTT.

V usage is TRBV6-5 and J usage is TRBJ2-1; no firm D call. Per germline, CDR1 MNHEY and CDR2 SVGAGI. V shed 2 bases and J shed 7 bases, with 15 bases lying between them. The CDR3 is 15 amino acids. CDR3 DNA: TGTGCCAGCAGTTACGGCCAGCTGGAACTAAATGAGCAGTTCTTC. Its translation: CASSYGQLELNEQFF.

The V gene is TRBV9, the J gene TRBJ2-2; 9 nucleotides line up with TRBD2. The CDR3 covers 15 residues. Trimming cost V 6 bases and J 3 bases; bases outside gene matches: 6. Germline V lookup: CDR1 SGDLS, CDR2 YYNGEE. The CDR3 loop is CASTGGLAHTGELFF. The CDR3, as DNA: TGTGCCAGCACGGGAGGACTAGCGCACACCGGGGAGCTGTTTTTT.

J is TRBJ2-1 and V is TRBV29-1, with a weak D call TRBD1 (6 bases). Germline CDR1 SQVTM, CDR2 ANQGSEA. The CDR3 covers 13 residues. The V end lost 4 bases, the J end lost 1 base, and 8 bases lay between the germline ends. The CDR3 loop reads CSVGQGSYNEQFF. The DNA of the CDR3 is TGCAGCGTTGGGCAGGGGTCCTACAATGAGCAGTTCTTC.